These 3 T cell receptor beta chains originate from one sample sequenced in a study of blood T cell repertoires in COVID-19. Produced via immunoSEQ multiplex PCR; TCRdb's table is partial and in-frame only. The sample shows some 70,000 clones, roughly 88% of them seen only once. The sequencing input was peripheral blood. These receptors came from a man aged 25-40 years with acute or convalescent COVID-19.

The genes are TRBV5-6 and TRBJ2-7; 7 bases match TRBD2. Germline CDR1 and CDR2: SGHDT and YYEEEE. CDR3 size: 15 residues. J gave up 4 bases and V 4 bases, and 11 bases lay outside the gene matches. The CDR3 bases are TGTGCCAGCAGCGTGGTCTCGCTAGCGGAATACGAGCAGTACTTC. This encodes CASSVVSLAEYEQYF.

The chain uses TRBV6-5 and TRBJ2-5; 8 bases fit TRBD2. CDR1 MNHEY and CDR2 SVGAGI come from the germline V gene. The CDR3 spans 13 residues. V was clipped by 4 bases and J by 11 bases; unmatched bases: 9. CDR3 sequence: CASSSAAGAAQYF. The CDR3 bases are TGTGCCAGCAGTTCCGCAGCGGGAGCGGCTCAGTACTTC.

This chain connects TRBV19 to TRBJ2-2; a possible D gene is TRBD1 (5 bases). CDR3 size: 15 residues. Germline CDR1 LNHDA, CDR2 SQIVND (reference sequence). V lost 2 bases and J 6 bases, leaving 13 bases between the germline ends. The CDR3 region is CASSIPKGVPGELFF. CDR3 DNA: TGTGCCAGTAGTATACCCAAAGGGGTTCCCGGGGAGCTGTTTTTT.